The 23 T cell receptor beta chains listed next were all sequenced from one sample in a study of Ad26.COV2.S vaccination and SARS-CoV-2 variants. The repertoire was sequenced with immunoSEQ multiplex PCR; TCRdb's copy has only in-frame clones and lacks some. The data contain around 500,000 clones, 70% to 90% of them singletons. Treatment noted: around 19 received Ad26.COV2.S at low or high dose, single or two shots; five or six received placebo; per-sample allocation not given. Day 63 after the first vaccine or placebo injection was the time point for sampling. Sample: peripheral blood, taken in a trial of Ad26.COV2.S vaccine versus placebo. The receptors originated from a person aged 18-65 years who received the Ad26.COV2.S COVID-19 vaccine or a placebo.

This rearrangement joins TRBV6-5 to TRBJ1-2; D is perhaps TRBD1 (6 bases). The CDR3 is made up of 14 amino acids. Germline V gene lookup returns CDR1 MNHEY and CDR2 SVGAGI. The V and J ends lost 7 bases and 7 bases respectively, with 19 bases between them. CDR3 bases: TGTGCCAGCACCAACCCCCTCGCAGGGGTTGGCTACACCTTC. Protein product: CASTNPLAGVGYTF.

V and J are TRBV7-2 and TRBJ2-1; 8 bases are shared with TRBD2. The germline V gene encodes CDR1 SGHTA and CDR2 FQGNSA. The length of the CDR3 is 13 residues. V shed 10 bases and J 8 bases; nucleotides not matched to a gene: 10. The CDR3 DNA reads TGTGCCACGTTTCCGGGGGGGACACATGAGCAGTTCTTC. Its protein product is CATFPGGTHEQFF.

The rearrangement uses TRBV7-9 and TRBJ2-5; D is possibly TRBD2 (7 bases). Germline loops: CDR1 SEHNR, CDR2 FQNEAQ (reference sequence). The CDR3 runs to 14 residues. Trimming left V 5 bases short and J 5 bases short, with 15 bases between. CDR3 nucleotides: TGTGCCAGCAGCCCCCGGGGGGCCGAGGAGACCCAGTACTTC. It specifies CASSPRGAEETQYF.

This rearrangement joins TRBV2 to TRBJ1-6, with 7 nucleotides matching TRBD1. Germline V CDR1 and CDR2: SNHLY, FYNNEI. The CDR3 length is 13 residues. V dropped 5 bases and J dropped 6; count of bases not matched to a gene: 1. The CDR3 coding sequence is TGTGCCAGCAGTCGACAGGGTAATTCACCCCTCCACTTT. It yields the protein CASSRQGNSPLHF.

This clone appeared a single time. V gene TRBV7-6 combines with J gene TRBJ1-2; 8 nucleotides align to TRBD1. This CDR3 is built from 15 residues. Losses at the gene ends were 5 bases for V and 0 bases for J; bases not matched to a gene: 5. The germline V gene has CDR1 SGHVS and CDR2 FNYEAQ. The CDR3 bases are TGTGCCAGCAGCCCCGGACAGGGACCTAACTATGGCTACACCTTC. Its translation is CASSPGQGPNYGYTF.

This chain links TRBV5-8 with TRBJ1-5, with 10 bases lining up with TRBD1. The CDR3 totals 15 residues. J lost 5 bases, V lost 4 bases, and 6 bases had no gene match. CDR1 SGHTS and CDR2 YDEGEE come from the germline V gene. This CDR3 reads CASSQGTGVDQPQHF. The CDR3, as DNA: TGTGCCAGCAGCCAAGGGACAGGGGTTGATCAGCCCCAGCATTTT. Full variable domain (rest looked up from reference TRBV5-8 and TRBJ1-5): EAGVTQSPTHLIKTRGQQATLRCSPISGHTSVYWYQQALGLGLQFLLWYDEGEERNRGNFPPRFSGRQFPNYSSELNVNALELEDSALYLCASSQGTGVDQPQHFGDGTRLSIL.

The chain joins TRBV28 to TRBJ1-5; a possible D gene is TRBD1 (6 bases). The CDR3 runs 16 residues. Germline V gene sequence: CDR1 MDHEN, CDR2 SYDVKM. V was pared by 10 bases and J by 0 bases, with 19 bases between. The chain's CDR3 is CAISTAPGDSNQPQHF. CDR3 DNA sequence: TGTGCCATTTCGACGGCCCCAGGGGATAGCAATCAGCCCCAGCATTTT.

The V and J genes are TRBV28 and TRBJ1-2; 8 bases fit TRBD1. Germline V gene data show CDR1 as MDHEN and CDR2 as SYDVKM. The CDR3 runs 15 residues. J gave up 4 bases and V 7 bases, and 11 bases lay outside the gene matches. CDR3 in amino acids: CASNYAPDRGYGYTF. The CDR3 DNA reads TGTGCCAGCAACTATGCGCCAGACAGGGGCTATGGCTACACCTTC.

This chain links TRBV18 with TRBJ2-1, with D perhaps TRBD2 (6 bases). The germline CDR1 and CDR2 sequences are KGHSH and LQKENI. The length of the CDR3 is 16 residues. Trimming removed 2 bases at V and 0 bases at J, with 11 bases between. The CDR3 is CASSPTAGSSYNEQFF. The CDR3 region has the DNA TGTGCCAGCTCACCAACCGCGGGGAGCTCCTACAATGAGCAGTTCTTC.

V usage is TRBV6-5 and J usage is TRBJ2-7, with 7 positions matching TRBD1. Germline V gene lookup returns CDR1 MNHEY and CDR2 SVGAGI. Losses at the gene ends were 2 bases for V and 3 bases for J; bases not matched to a gene: 1. CDR3 size: 13 residues. The CDR3 region is CASSYGDSYEQYF. In nucleotides, the CDR3 is TGTGCCAGCAGTTACGGGGACAGCTACGAGCAGTACTTC.

CDR3 loop: CASSVGTATGELFF. The DNA for the CDR3 is TGTGCCAGCAGCGTAGGGACAGCTACCGGGGAGCTGTTTTTT. The rearrangement links TRBV9 to TRBJ2-2; tentatively, D is TRBD1 (6 bases). This CDR3 is built from 14 residues. From germline, CDR1 is SGDLS and CDR2 YYNGEE. V was trimmed by 0 bases and J by 5 bases, leaving 8 bases between them.

The chain has TRBV27 and TRBJ2-3; 9 nucleotides align to TRBD1. J gave up 3 bases and V 1 base, and 5 bases lay outside the gene matches. Germline V gene data show CDR1 as MNHEY and CDR2 as SMNVEV (reference sequence). The CDR3 is 16 residues long. CDR3 coding DNA: TGTGCCAGCAGTTTATTTGGGACAGGGTTGACAGATACGCAGTATTTT. It codes for CASSLFGTGLTDTQYF.

The V gene is TRBV2, the J gene TRBJ2-7; D tentatively reads TRBD1 or TRBD2 (5 bases each). Deletions cut 8 bases from V and 4 bases from J, with 15 bases between. Germline V CDR1 and CDR2: SNHLY, FYNNEI. This CDR3 has 13 residues. Here the CDR3 reads CASRGPLAYEQYF. CDR3 DNA sequence: TGTGCCAGCCGGGGACCTCTGGCGTACGAGCAGTACTTC. Filled out from reference TRBV2 and TRBJ2-7, the complete variable domain reads EPEVTQTPSHQVTQMGQEVILRCVPISNHLYFYWYRQILGQKVEFLVSFYNNEISEKSEIFDDQFSVERPDGSNFTLKIRSTKLEDSAMYFCASRGPLAYEQYFGPGTRLTVT.

The chain combines TRBV4-1 with TRBJ1-2; 7 bases match TRBD1. This CDR3 has 17 residues. Trimming cost V 3 bases and J 0 bases; bases outside gene matches: 10. CDR1 MGHRA and CDR2 YSYEKL come from the germline V gene. The CDR3 DNA sequence: TGCGCCAGCAGCCACGTTAAATGGGACAGCACTAACTATGGCTACACCTTC. This translates into CASSHVKWDSTNYGYTF.

The chain uses TRBV6-2 or TRBV6-3 and TRBJ1-2; D call uncertain. The V end was cut by 5 bases, the J end by 5 bases, with 15 bases between. The CDR3 spans 14 residues. CDR1 is MNHEY, CDR2 SVGEGT, per germline. The CDR3 DNA reads as TGTGCCAGCAGTGGCTATGGTTACGATTATGGCTACACCTTC. Translation gives CASSGYGYDYGYTF.

This chain uses TRBV6-5 with TRBJ2-7, with 8 bases matching TRBD1. The V and J ends lost 6 bases and 4 bases, in that order; junction bases with no gene match: 8. Germline CDR1 and CDR2: MNHEY and SVGAGI. The CDR3 is made up of 14 amino acids. The CDR3 nucleotides are TGTGCCAGCAGGGCAGGGGGCCCTACTTACGAGCAGTACTTC. It yields the protein CASRAGGPTYEQYF.

This chain links TRBV14 with TRBJ1-1; a possible D gene is TRBD1 (5 bases). CDR1 and CDR2 from the germline V gene are SGHDN and FVKESK. This CDR3 region has 14 residues. Trimming removed 5 bases at V and 1 base at J, with 11 bases between. The CDR3, as DNA: TGTGCCAGCAGCGGACACAGAGGGAACACTGAAGCTTTCTTT. Protein: CASSGHRGNTEAFF.

The rearrangement uses TRBV11-3 and TRBJ2-2; the D gene is possibly TRBD1 (6 bases). This CDR3 region has 14 residues. Germline CDR1 and CDR2: SGHNT and YENEEA. Trimming cost V 2 bases and J 5 bases, with 9 bases left between them. CDR3 bases: TGTGCCAGCAGCTTAACCACAGGGACCGGGGAGCTGTTTTTT. Translated: CASSLTTGTGELFF.

This clone has a handful of counts. The gene calls are TRBV7-3 and TRBJ2-2; 12 bases align to TRBD1. The V gene's germline CDR1 is SGHTA and CDR2 FQGTGA. Trimming at V came to 5 bases and at J to 5 bases, leaving 15 bases not matched to a gene. The CDR3 consists of 19 residues. CDR3 DNA: TGTGCCAGCAGCCAAGCCGGGACAGGGGGCGGGAGCCAAACCGGGGAGCTGTTTTTT. Residues: CASSQAGTGGGSQTGELFF.

This clone was seen only a few times. The chain links TRBV19 to TRBJ1-1; 8 nucleotides line up with TRBD1. The germline CDR1 and CDR2 sequences are LNHDA and SQIVND (reference sequence). The trim removed 8 bases at V and 4 bases at J, leaving 6 bases unmatched. The CDR3 has 13 amino acids. This CDR3 reads CASGQGGGTEAFF. CDR3 nucleotide sequence: TGTGCCAGTGGACAGGGTGGAGGCACTGAAGCTTTCTTT.

The V gene is TRBV3-1 (or the pseudogene TRBV3-2), the J gene TRBJ2-2, with TRBD1 matching 7 bases. Looked up from germline, CDR1 is LGHDT and CDR2 is YNNKEL (reference sequence). V lost 2 bases to trimming and J lost 3 bases; unmatched junction nucleotides: 6. This CDR3 has 16 amino acids. CDR3 in amino acids: CASSQPGTGDTGELFF. The CDR3 DNA reads as TGTGCCAGCAGCCAACCGGGAACAGGGGACACCGGGGAGCTGTTTTTT.

This chain uses TRBV7-2 with TRBJ2-2, with 14 bases fitting TRBD2. This CDR3 has 16 amino acids. V shed 0 bases and J 6 bases; nucleotides not matched to a gene: 0. Germline V CDR1 and CDR2: SGHTA, FQGNSA. This chain's CDR3 is CASSLATSGGAGELFF. The CDR3 DNA sequence: TGTGCCAGCAGCTTAGCGACTAGCGGGGGGGCCGGGGAGCTGTTTTTT.

The chain combines TRBV28 with TRBJ2-7; perhaps TRBD1 as D (9 bases). Between the trimmed V and J ends, which lost 8 bases and 8 bases, there was a span of 28 bases. The CDR3 length is 16 residues. CDR1 is MDHEN, CDR2 SYDVKM, per germline. CDR3 in DNA: TGTGCCAGCCGGGGGGGTCCGGGACAGGGTAATGGAAAGCAGTACTTC. Amino acids: CASRGGPGQGNGKQYF.